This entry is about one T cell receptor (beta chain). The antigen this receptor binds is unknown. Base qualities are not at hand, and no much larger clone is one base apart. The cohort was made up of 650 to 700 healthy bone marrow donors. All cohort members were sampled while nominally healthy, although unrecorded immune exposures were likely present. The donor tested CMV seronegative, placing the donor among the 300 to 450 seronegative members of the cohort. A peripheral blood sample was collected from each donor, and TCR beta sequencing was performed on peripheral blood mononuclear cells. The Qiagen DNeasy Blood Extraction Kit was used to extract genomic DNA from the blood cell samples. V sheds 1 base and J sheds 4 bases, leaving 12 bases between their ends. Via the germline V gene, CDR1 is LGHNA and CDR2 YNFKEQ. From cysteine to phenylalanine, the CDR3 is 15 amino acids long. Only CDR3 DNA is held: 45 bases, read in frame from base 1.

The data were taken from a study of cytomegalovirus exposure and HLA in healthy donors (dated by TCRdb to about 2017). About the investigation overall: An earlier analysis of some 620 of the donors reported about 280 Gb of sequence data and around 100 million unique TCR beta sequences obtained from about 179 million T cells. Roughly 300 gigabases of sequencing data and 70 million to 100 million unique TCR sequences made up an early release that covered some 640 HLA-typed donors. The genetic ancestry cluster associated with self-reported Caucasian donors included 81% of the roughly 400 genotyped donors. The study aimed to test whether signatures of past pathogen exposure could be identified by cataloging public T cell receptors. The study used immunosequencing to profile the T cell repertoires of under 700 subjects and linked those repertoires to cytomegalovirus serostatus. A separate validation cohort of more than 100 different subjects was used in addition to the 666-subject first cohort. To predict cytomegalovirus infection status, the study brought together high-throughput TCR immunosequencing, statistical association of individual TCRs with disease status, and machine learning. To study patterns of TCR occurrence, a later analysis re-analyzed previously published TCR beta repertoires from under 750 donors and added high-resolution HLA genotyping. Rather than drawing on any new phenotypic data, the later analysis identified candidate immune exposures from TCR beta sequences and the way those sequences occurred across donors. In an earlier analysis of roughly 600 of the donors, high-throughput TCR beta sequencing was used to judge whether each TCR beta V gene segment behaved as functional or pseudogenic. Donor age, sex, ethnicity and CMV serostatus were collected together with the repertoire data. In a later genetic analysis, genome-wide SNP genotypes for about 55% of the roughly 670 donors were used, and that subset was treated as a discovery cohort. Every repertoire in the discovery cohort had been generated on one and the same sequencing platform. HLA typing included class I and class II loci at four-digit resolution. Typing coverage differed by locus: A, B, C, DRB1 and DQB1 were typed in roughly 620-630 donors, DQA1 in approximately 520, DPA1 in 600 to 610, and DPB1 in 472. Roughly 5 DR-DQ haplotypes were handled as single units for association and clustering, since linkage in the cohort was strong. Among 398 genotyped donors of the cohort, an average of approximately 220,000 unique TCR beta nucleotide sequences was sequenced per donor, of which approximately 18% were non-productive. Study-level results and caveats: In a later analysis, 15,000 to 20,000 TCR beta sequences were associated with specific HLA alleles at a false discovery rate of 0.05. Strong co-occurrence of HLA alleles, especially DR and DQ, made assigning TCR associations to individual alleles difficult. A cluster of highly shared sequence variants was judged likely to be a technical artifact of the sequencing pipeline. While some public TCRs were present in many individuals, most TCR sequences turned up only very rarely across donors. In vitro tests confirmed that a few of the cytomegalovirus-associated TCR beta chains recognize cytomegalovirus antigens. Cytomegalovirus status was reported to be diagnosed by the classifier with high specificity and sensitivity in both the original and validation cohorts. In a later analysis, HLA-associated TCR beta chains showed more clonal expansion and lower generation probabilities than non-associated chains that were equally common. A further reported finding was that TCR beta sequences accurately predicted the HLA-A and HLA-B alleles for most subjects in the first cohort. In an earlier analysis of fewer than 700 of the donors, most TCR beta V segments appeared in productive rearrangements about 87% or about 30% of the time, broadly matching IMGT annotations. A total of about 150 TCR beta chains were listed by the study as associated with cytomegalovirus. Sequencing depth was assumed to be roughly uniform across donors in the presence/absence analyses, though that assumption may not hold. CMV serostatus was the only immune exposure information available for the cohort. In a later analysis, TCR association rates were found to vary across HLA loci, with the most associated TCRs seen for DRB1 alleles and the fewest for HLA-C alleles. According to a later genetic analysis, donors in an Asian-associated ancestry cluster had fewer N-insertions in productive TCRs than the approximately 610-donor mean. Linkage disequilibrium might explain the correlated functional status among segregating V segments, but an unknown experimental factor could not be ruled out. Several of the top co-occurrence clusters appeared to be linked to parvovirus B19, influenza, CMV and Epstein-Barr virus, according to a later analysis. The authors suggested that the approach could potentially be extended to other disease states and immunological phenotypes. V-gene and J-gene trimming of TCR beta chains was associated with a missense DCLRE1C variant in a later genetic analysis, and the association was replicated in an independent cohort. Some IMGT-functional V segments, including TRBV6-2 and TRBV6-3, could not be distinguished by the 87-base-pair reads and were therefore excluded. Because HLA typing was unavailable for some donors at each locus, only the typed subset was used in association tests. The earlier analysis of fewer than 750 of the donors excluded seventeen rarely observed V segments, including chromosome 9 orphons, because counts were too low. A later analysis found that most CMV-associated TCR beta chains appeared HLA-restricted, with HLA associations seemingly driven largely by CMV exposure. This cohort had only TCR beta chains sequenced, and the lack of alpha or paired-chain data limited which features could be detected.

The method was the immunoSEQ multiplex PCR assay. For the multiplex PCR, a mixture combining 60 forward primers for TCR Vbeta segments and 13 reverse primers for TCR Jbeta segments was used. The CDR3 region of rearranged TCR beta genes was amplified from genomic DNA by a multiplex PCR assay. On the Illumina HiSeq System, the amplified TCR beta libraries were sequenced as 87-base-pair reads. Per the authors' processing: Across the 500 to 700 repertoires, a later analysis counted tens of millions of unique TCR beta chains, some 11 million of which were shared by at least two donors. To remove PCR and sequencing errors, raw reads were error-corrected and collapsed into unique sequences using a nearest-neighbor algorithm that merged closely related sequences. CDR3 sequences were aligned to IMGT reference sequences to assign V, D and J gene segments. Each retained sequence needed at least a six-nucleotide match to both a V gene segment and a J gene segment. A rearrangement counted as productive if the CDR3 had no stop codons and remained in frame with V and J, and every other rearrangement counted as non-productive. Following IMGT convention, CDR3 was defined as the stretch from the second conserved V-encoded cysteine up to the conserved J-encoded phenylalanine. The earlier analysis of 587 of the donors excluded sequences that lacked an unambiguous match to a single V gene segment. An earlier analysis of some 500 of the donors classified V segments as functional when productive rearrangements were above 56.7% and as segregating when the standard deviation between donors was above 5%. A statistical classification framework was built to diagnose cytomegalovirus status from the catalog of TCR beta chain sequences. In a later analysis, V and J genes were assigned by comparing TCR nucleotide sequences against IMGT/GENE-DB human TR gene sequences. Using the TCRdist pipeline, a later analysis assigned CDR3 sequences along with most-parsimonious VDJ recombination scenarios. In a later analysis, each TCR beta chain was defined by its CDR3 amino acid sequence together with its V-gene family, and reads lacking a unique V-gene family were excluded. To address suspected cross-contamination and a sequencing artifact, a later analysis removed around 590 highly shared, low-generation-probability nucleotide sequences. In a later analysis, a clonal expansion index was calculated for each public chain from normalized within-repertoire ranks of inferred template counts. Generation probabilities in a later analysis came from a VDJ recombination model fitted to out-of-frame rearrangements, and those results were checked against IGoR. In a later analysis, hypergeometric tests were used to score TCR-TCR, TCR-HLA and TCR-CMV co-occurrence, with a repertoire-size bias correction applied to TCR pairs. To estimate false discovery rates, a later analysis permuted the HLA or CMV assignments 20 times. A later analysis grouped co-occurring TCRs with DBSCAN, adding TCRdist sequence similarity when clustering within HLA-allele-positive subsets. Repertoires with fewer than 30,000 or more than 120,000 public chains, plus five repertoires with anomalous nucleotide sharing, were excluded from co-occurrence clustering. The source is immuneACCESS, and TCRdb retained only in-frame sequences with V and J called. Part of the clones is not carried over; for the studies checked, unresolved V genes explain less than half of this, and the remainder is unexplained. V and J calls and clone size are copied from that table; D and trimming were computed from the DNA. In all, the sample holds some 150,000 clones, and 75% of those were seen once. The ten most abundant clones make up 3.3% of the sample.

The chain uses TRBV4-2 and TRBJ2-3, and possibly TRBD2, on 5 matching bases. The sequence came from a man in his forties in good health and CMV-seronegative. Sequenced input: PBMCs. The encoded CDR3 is CASSQGTWRPDTQYF. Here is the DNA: TGTGCCAGCAGCCAAGGGACTTGGAGGCCAGATACGCAGTATTTT.